The 31 T cell receptor beta chains listed next were all sequenced from one sample in a study of blood T cells in healthy people across ages. Combining a sample-barcoded 5' primer with a J-beta primer mix, a second PCR ran for about 7 to 12 cycles. TCRdb used MiXCR to reprocess the 5' RACE reads, holding one entry per CDR3 protein. The sample holds approximately 790,000 distinct CDR3 sequences; under 80% are singletons and the top ten take about 27%. Sequenced material: blood. The source is a man aged 30-40 years in good health.

The chain joins TRBV4-1 to TRBJ2-1; 8 bases map to TRBD2. This CDR3 contains 16 residues. From germline, CDR1 is MGHRA and CDR2 YSYEKL. Trimming removed 3 bases from V and 8 bases from J; junction bases left unmatched: 12. CDR3 bases: TGCGCCAGCAGCCATGGATCCCGGGGGGGGTCTGATGAGCAGTTCTTC. Translating gives CASSHGSRGGSDEQFF.

DNA for the CDR3: TGTGCCAGCCCCATCGCGGGGGGGTCCACCTACAATGAGCAGTTCTTC. Translated: CASPIAGGSTYNEQFF. V usage is TRBV28 and J usage is TRBJ2-1; the match to TRBD2 covers 9 bases. With V trimmed by 8 bases and J by 2 bases, 10 bases remained unmatched. The CDR3 loop spans 16 amino acids. Germline loops: CDR1 MDHEN, CDR2 SYDVKM. Drawing the rest from reference TRBV28 and TRBJ2-1, the complete variable domain is DVKVTQSSRYLVKRTGEKVFLECVQDMDHENMFWYRQDPGLGLRLIYFSYDVKMKEKGDIPEGYSVSREKKERFSLILESASTNQTSMYLCASPIAGGSTYNEQFFGPGTRLTVL.

The chain couples TRBV5-1 to TRBJ2-1; the D call may be TRBD1 or TRBD2 (6 bases each). V was shortened by 3 bases and J by 9 bases, with 16 bases between the two germline ends. The germline V gene encodes CDR1 SGHRS and CDR2 YFSETQ. The CDR3 covers 14 residues. The CDR3 reads CASSSTGGPSEQFF. CDR3 bases: TGCGCCAGCAGCTCGACTGGGGGGCCTAGTGAGCAGTTCTTC.

The chain uses TRBV7-9 and TRBJ2-7; the D is unclear. The end of the DNA is better explained by TRBJ2-4, so the J call may be wrong. The CDR3 covers 15 residues. Germline CDR1 SEHNR, CDR2 FQNEAQ (reference sequence). This CDR3 is CASSPIGPEINIQYF. As DNA, the CDR3 is TGTGCCAGCAGTCCAATCGGTCCCGAAATAAACATTCAGTACTTC.

The rearrangement uses TRBV7-9 and TRBJ1-4; D is perhaps TRBD1 (5 bases). CDR1 is SEHNR, CDR2 FQNEAQ, per germline (reference sequence). CDR3 size: 14 residues. Deletions cut 5 bases from V and 8 bases from J, with 15 bases between. The CDR3 coding sequence is TGTGCCAGCAGCCCTCCGGGGACTCCCGAAAAACTGTTTTTT. Protein: CASSPPGTPEKLFF.

The gene calls are TRBV20-1 and TRBJ1-6; possibly TRBD1 for D (5 bases). The germline CDR1 and CDR2 sequences are DFQATT and SNEGSKA (reference sequence). The CDR3 has 14 amino acids. Deletions cut 2 bases from V and 10 bases from J, with 15 bases between. CDR3 amino acids: CSARPSWDDSPLHF. In DNA, the CDR3 is TGCAGTGCTAGACCTTCCTGGGACGACTCACCCCTCCACTTT.

The V call is TRBV28, the J call TRBJ2-4; a possible D gene is TRBD1 (6 bases). CDR1 MDHEN and CDR2 SYDVKM come from the germline V gene. The germline V and J ends were trimmed by 7 bases and 0 bases, with 13 bases remaining between them. The CDR3 is 15 residues long. CDR3 nucleotide sequence: TGTGCCAGCACCCAGGGGTGGGGAGCCAAAAACATTCAGTACTTC. Protein sequence: CASTQGWGAKNIQYF. Drawing the rest from reference TRBV28 and TRBJ2-4, the complete variable domain is DVKVTQSSRYLVKRTGEKVFLECVQDMDHENMFWYRQDPGLGLRLIYFSYDVKMKEKGDIPEGYSVSREKKERFSLILESASTNQTSMYLCASTQGWGAKNIQYFGAGTRLSVL.

The J gene is TRBJ2-1, the V gene TRBV3-1; possible D gene TRBD2, 6 bases. The CDR3 runs to 13 residues. Looked up from germline, CDR1 is LGHDT and CDR2 is YNNKEL (reference sequence). Trimming left V 7 bases short and J 7 bases short, with 14 bases between. The CDR3 here is CASMITGVNEQFF. In nucleotides, the CDR3 is TGTGCCAGCATGATCACGGGGGTGAATGAGCAGTTCTTC.

In its sample, this clonotype was seen once. V is TRBV30 and J is TRBJ1-2; perhaps TRBD1 as D (5 bases). Germline V gene data show CDR1 as GTSNPN and CDR2 as SVGIG (reference sequence). V was trimmed by 4 bases and J by 4 bases, leaving 10 bases between them. This CDR3 has 12 amino acids. The CDR3 loop reads CAWKTVGYGYTF. The CDR3 coding sequence is TGTGCCTGGAAGACAGTGGGCTATGGCTACACCTTC.

The V gene is TRBV15, the J gene TRBJ2-1, with a possible D match to TRBD1 (6 bases). The CDR3 loop spans 12 amino acids. The V gene lost 4 bases and the J gene lost 5 bases, with 6 bases spanning the gap. Germline values: CDR1 LNHNV, CDR2 YYDKDF (reference sequence). Here the CDR3 DNA reads TGTGCCACCAGCACAGGGGACAATGAGCAGTTCTTC. Protein sequence: CATSTGDNEQFF.

The chain has TRBV10-3 and TRBJ2-3, with 9 bases identical to TRBD1. Germline V lookup: CDR1 ENHRY, CDR2 SYGVKD. V was clipped by 2 bases and J by 6 bases; unmatched bases: 6. The CDR3 is 15 residues long. The CDR3 region has the DNA TGTGCCATCAGTGAGGCAGGACAGGGGTTGGATACGCAGTATTTT. Residues: CAISEAGQGLDTQYF.

The J gene is TRBJ1-4, the V gene TRBV7-9, with D unclear. CDR1 is SEHNR and CDR2 is FQNEAQ in the germline V gene (reference sequence). Trimming stripped 5 bases from V and 5 bases from J, with 15 bases between. The CDR3 consists of 15 residues. The CDR3 region has the DNA TGTGCCAGCAGCGGCCGTGAGGCGACAAATGAAAAACTGTTTTTT. This translates into CASSGREATNEKLFF.

V is TRBV7-2 and J is TRBJ2-5; tentatively, D is TRBD1 (7 bases). The CDR3 spans 15 residues. In germline, CDR1 is SGHTA, CDR2 FQGNSA. V lost 5 bases and J 5 bases, leaving 18 bases between the germline ends. CDR3 bases: TGTGCCAGCAGCCCCAGGGGGGTGGTGATTGAGACCCAGTACTTC. It yields the protein CASSPRGVVIETQYF.

CDR3 residues: CASSSEGGLNNEQYF. The DNA of the CDR3 is TGTGCCAGCAGCTCGGAGGGGGGGTTAAACAACGAGCAGTACTTC. This rearrangement joins TRBV11-2 to TRBJ2-7; weak D call: TRBD2 (7 bases). Trimming removed 4 bases at V and 5 bases at J, with 18 bases between. CDR1 and CDR2 (germline): SGHAT, FQNNGV. The CDR3 contains 15 residues.

CDR3 coding DNA: TGTGCCAGCAGCTTAGCCCAGGGAAATAGCAATCAGCCCCAGCATTTT. It encodes CASSLAQGNSNQPQHF. The rearrangement joins TRBV7-2 to TRBJ1-5; the D gene is possibly TRBD1 (5 bases). This CDR3 spans 16 amino acids. The V end lost 0 bases, the J end lost 0 bases, and 9 bases lay between the germline ends. Germline V gives CDR1 SGHTA, CDR2 FQGNSA. The full variable domain, its missing parts supplied by reference TRBV7-2 and TRBJ1-5, is GAGVSQSPSNKVTEKGKDVELRCDPISGHTALYWYRQSLGQGLEFLIYFQGNSAPDKSGLPSDRFSAERTGGSVSTLTIQRTQQEDSAVYLCASSLAQGNSNQPQHFGDGTRLSIL.

The chain is built from TRBV7-2 and TRBJ2-1; 8 bases map to TRBD2. After removal of 3 bases from V and 7 bases from J, the junction contained 8 bases not matched to a gene. CDR1 is SGHTA and CDR2 is FQGNSA in the germline V gene. The CDR3 length is 15 residues. The CDR3 region is CASSFHAGLVNEQFF. Written as DNA, the CDR3 is TGTGCCAGCAGCTTTCACGCGGGACTAGTGAATGAGCAGTTCTTC.

The chain joins TRBV24-1 to TRBJ2-1; the D gene is possibly TRBD1 (5 bases). Trimming took 2 bases from V and 5 from J, leaving 9 bases between them. CDR3 length equals 14 residues. Germline V gene data show CDR1 as KGHDR and CDR2 as SFDVKD. The CDR3 sequence is CATSDWGGNNEQFF. DNA of the CDR3: TGTGCCACCAGTGATTGGGGCGGAAACAATGAGCAGTTCTTC.

V is TRBV7-2 and J is TRBJ1-5, with D possibly matching TRBD1 (6 bases). CDR1 is SGHTA and CDR2 is FQGNSA in the germline V gene. V was pared by 5 bases and J by 1 base, with 15 bases between. The CDR3 spans 16 residues. CDR3 nucleotides: TGTGCCAGCAGCGAAAGGGGGACGGACAGCAATCAGCCCCAGCATTTT. It codes for CASSERGTDSNQPQHF. Looking up the rest from reference TRBV7-2 and TRBJ1-5 gives the full variable domain: GAGVSQSPSNKVTEKGKDVELRCDPISGHTALYWYRQSLGQGLEFLIYFQGNSAPDKSGLPSDRFSAERTGGSVSTLTIQRTQQEDSAVYLCASSERGTDSNQPQHFGDGTRLSIL.

The gene calls are TRBV7-9 and TRBJ2-1; D ambiguous. V lost 2 bases and J lost 9, with 5 bases in between. Per germline, CDR1 SEHNR and CDR2 FQNEAQ (reference sequence). The CDR3 totals 11 residues. The CDR3 region has the DNA TGTGCCAGCAGCTTAACTCGTGAGCAGTTCTTC. Translation: CASSLTREQFF.

The genes are TRBV12-3 or TRBV12-4 and TRBJ1-4, with a weak D call TRBD1 (5 bases). Trimming removed 6 bases at V and 8 bases at J, with 16 bases between. The CDR3 runs 14 residues. The CDR3 is CASRGVRANEKLFF. The CDR3 nucleotides are TGTGCCAGCAGGGGGGTCAGGGCGAACGAAAAACTGTTTTTT.

The V gene is TRBV7-2, the J gene TRBJ1-5; 7 nucleotides line up with TRBD1. The CDR3 is 13 residues long. The V gene end was trimmed by 5 bases and the J gene end by 7 bases; junction bases not matched to a gene: 5. Germline CDR1 and CDR2: SGHTA and FQGNSA. CDR3 in amino acids: CASSSDREQPQHF. CDR3 in DNA: TGTGCCAGCAGCAGCGACAGGGAACAGCCCCAGCATTTT.

This rearrangement joins TRBV5-8 to TRBJ2-3; no reliable D call. Germline lookup yields CDR1 SGHTS and CDR2 YDEGEE. This CDR3 spans 12 amino acids. Trimming pared 7 bases from V and 0 bases from J, leaving 6 bases between. The CDR3 DNA sequence: TGTGCCAGCCTAGTGAGCACAGATACGCAGTATTTT. Translation: CASLVSTDTQYF.

This sequence joins TRBV7-9 and TRBJ2-4, with D perhaps matching TRBD2 (6 bases). Germline values: CDR1 SEHNR, CDR2 FQNEAQ (reference sequence). Between the trimmed V and J ends, which lost 4 bases and 8 bases, there was a span of 12 bases. This CDR3 has 13 residues. This CDR3 is CASSSRGGDIQYF. The CDR3 region has the DNA TGTGCCAGCAGCTCCCGGGGCGGGGACATTCAGTACTTC.

The chain couples TRBV11-2 to TRBJ2-3; TRBD2 matches 9 bases. Germline V CDR1 and CDR2: SGHAT, FQNNGV. This CDR3 comprises 16 residues. Losses at the gene ends were 5 bases for V and 4 bases for J; bases not matched to a gene: 10. This CDR3 is CASSPRGERGADTQYF. CDR3 DNA: TGTGCCAGCAGCCCCCGGGGGGAGCGGGGGGCAGATACGCAGTATTTT.

J is TRBJ2-1 and V is TRBV4-2; D gene uncertain. Germline loops: CDR1 LGHNA, CDR2 YNFKEQ. V was shortened by 0 bases and J by 10 bases, with 10 bases between the two germline ends. This CDR3 is 13 amino acids long. CDR3 DNA: TGTGCCAGCAGCCAAGATTCGGGCCCAGAGCAGTTCTTC. Protein: CASSQDSGPEQFF.

DNA for the CDR3: TGCAGTGCTAGGGGGGAAGCCTACGAGCAGTACTTC. Translated, it gives CSARGEAYEQYF. The chain couples TRBV20-1 to TRBJ2-7; D might be TRBD1 or TRBD2, each matching 5 bases. This CDR3 region has 12 residues. Trimming left V 3 bases short and J 2 bases short, with 8 bases between. Germline loops: CDR1 DFQATT, CDR2 SNEGSKA (reference sequence).

The rearrangement joins TRBV6-5 to TRBJ2-5; no clear D gene. V dropped 0 bases and J dropped 6 bases, with 8 bases sitting between them. Germline assignment: CDR1 MNHEY and CDR2 SVGAGI. The CDR3 is 13 residues long. The CDR3 spells CASSYSTGKTQYF. The CDR3 DNA follows: TGTGCCAGCAGTTACTCGACTGGAAAGACCCAGTACTTC.

V usage is TRBV7-2 and J usage is TRBJ1-2; 8 nucleotides agree with TRBD1. This CDR3 comprises 16 residues. J lost 4 bases, V lost 2 bases, and 9 bases had no gene match. Germline V gives CDR1 SGHTA, CDR2 FQGNSA. CDR3 in amino acids: CASSLSPGQVIYGYTF. The CDR3 DNA is TGTGCCAGCAGCTTAAGCCCGGGACAGGTTATCTATGGCTACACCTTC.

V usage is TRBV7-2 and J usage is TRBJ2-1, with D possibly TRBD1 on 5 matching bases. Trimming cost V 5 bases and J 12 bases, with 17 bases left between them. In germline, CDR1 is SGHTA, CDR2 FQGNSA. This CDR3 contains 13 residues. The CDR3 nucleotides read TGTGCCAGCAGCCTAAGATCTTTTCAGGGGCAGTTCTTC. It codes for CASSLRSFQGQFF. The variable domain in full, with the rest retrieved from reference TRBV7-2 and TRBJ2-1, is GAGVSQSPSNKVTEKGKDVELRCDPISGHTALYWYRQSLGQGLEFLIYFQGNSAPDKSGLPSDRFSAERTGGSVSTLTIQRTQQEDSAVYLCASSLRSFQGQFFGPGTRLTVL.

V and J are TRBV3-1 and TRBJ2-7, with unresolved D. Per germline, CDR1 LGHDT and CDR2 YNNKEL (reference sequence). The CDR3 loop spans 12 amino acids. Trimming removed 3 bases from V and 0 bases from J, with 3 bases in between. CDR3: CASSHFSYEQYF. The CDR3 coding sequence is TGTGCCAGCAGCCATTTCTCCTACGAGCAGTACTTC.

The chain combines TRBV15 with TRBJ2-1, with D perhaps TRBD2 (6 bases). Germline loops: CDR1 LNHNV, CDR2 YYDKDF (reference sequence). The V end lost 3 bases, the J end lost 5 bases, and 20 bases lay between the germline ends. The CDR3 consists of 17 residues. CDR3 nucleotides: TGTGCCACCAGCAGGCCAGGCTCGGAAGCGGGTAACAATGAGCAGTTCTTC. Its translation is CATSRPGSEAGNNEQFF.